The subject of this entry is one T cell receptor (beta chain). Antigen specificity is unknown. CDR3 length: 14 amino acids. Germline assignment: CDR1 SEHNR and CDR2 FQNEAQ (reference sequence). With 4 bases clipped from V and 7 bases from J, the junction kept 7 bases outside the gene matches. This sample was taken from a study of shared clonotypes between healthy human individuals. Using immunoSEQ multiplex PCR, the repertoire was profiled, and TCRdb retains in-frame clones only, with some absent. Of some 790,000 clones detected, over 60% appear once; the ten largest clones hold less than 2%. Whole-study results and caveats: Depth was large, yet rarefaction showed that sorted-subset sequencing was incomplete.

The receptor's source is a woman aged 25 to 45 in good health. The chain combines TRBV7-9 with TRBJ2-7; 10 bases match TRBD1. Material: memory CD4+ T cells sorted from blood. This sample's subset: CD45RA-negative fraction. CDR3 nucleotides: TGTGCCAGCAGCTCCGGGACAGGGGCTCGGGAGCAGTACTTC. Translating gives CASSSGTGAREQYF.